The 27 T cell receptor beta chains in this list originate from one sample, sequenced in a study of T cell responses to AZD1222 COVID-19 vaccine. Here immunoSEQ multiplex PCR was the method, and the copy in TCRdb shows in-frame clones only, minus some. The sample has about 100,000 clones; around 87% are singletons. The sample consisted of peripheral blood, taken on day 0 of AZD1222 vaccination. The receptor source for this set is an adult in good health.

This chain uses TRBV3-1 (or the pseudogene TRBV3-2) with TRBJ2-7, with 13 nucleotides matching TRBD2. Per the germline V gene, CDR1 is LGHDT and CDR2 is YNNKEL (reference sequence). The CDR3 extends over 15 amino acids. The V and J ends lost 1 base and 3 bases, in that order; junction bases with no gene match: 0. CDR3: CASSQGTSGSYEQYF. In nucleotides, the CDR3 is TGTGCCAGCAGCCAAGGGACTAGCGGGAGCTACGAGCAGTACTTC.

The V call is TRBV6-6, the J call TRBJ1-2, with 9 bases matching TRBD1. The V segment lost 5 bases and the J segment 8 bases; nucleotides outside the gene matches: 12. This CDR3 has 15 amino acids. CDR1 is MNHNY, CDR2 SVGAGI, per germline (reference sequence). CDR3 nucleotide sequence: TGTGCCAGCAGTCCACCTGTGGGACAGGGTTACGGCTACACCTTC. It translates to CASSPPVGQGYGYTF.

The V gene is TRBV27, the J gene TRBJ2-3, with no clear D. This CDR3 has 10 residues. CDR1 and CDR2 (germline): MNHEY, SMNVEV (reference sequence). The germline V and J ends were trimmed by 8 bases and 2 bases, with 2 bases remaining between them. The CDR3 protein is CASSTDTQYF. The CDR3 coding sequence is TGTGCCAGCTCCACAGATACGCAGTATTTT.

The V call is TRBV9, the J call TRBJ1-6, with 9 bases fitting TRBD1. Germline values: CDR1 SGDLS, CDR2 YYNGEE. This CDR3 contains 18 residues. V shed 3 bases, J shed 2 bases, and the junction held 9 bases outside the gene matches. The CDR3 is CASSAPSGTGTYNSPLHF. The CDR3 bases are TGTGCCAGCAGCGCCCCATCCGGGACAGGGACCTATAATTCACCCCTCCACTTT.

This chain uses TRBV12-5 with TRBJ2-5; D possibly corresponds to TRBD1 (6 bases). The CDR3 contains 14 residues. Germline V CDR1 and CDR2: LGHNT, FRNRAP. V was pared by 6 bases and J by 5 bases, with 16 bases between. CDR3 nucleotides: TGTGCTAGTGGCGCCCAGGGGTTACAGGAGACCCAGTACTTC. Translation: CASGAQGLQETQYF.

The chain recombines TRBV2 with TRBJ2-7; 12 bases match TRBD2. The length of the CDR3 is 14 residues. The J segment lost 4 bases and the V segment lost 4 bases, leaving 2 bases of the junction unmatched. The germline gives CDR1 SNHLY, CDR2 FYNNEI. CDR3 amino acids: CASSATSGSYEQYF. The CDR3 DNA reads TGTGCCAGCAGTGCGACTAGCGGGAGTTACGAGCAGTACTTC.

CDR3 coding DNA: TGTGCCAGCAGCTTTACGCCGGGCGGTGGCTACACCTTC. Its protein product is CASSFTPGGGYTF. The rearrangement links TRBV7-9 to TRBJ1-2, with D hard to call. The CDR3 is made up of 13 amino acids. V lost 3 bases and J lost 7, with 12 bases in between. Germline V lookup: CDR1 SEHNR, CDR2 FQNEAQ (reference sequence).

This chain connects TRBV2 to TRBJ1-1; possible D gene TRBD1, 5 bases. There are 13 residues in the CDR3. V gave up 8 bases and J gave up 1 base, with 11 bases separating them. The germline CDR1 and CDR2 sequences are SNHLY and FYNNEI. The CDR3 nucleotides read TGTGCCAGCGGGGCGAGGGAGAACACTGAAGCTTTCTTT. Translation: CASGARENTEAFF.

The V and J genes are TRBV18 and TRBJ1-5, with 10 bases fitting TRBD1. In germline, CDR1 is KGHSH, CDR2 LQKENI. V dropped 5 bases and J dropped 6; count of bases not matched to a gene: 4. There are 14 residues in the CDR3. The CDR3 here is CASSGRDRGQPQHF. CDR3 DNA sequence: TGTGCCAGCTCAGGCCGGGACAGGGGTCAGCCCCAGCATTTT. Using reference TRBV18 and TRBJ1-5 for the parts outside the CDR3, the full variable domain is NAGVMQNPRHLVRRRGQEARLRCSPMKGHSHVYWYRQLPEEGLKFMVYLQKENIIDESGMPKERFSAEFPKEGPSILRIQQVVRGDSAAYFCASSGRDRGQPQHFGDGTRLSIL.

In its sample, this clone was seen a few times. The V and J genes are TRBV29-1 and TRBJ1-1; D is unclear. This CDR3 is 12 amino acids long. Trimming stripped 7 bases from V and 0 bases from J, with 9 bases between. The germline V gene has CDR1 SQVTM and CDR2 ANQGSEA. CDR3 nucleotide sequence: TGCAGCGGCGGGTATCTGAACACTGAAGCTTTCTTT. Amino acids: CSGGYLNTEAFF.

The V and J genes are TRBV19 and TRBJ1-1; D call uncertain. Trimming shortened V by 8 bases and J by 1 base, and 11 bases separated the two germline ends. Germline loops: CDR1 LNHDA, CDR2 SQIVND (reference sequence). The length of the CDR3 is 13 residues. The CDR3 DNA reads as TGTGCCAGTTATGATGATCGGAACACTGAAGCTTTCTTT. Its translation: CASYDDRNTEAFF.

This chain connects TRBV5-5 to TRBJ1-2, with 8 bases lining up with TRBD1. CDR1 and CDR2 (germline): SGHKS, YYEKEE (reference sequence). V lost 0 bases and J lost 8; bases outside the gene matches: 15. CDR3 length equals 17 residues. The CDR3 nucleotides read TGTGCCAGCAGCTTGGCCTCGACAGGGGTCCCAAGGCGAGGCTACACCTTC. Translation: CASSLASTGVPRRGYTF.

DNA of the CDR3: TGTGCCAGCAAGCGGGACCGGGGGGACACTGAAGCTTTCTTT. Protein: CASKRDRGDTEAFF. The rearrangement joins TRBV6-4 to TRBJ1-1, with D perhaps TRBD1 (5 bases). Germline values: CDR1 MRHNA, CDR2 SNTAGT. V lost 7 bases to trimming and J lost 3 bases, with 15 bases between them. The CDR3 extends over 14 amino acids.

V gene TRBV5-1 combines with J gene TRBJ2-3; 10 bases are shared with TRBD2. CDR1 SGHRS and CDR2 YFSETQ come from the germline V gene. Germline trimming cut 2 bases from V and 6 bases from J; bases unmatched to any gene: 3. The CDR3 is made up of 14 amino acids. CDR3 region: CASSLGLAVDTQYF. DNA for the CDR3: TGCGCCAGCAGCTTAGGACTAGCGGTGGATACGCAGTATTTT.

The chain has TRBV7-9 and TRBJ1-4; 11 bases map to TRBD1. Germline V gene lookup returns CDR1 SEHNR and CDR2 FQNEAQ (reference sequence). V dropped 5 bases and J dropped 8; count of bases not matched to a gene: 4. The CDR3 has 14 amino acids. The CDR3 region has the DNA TGTGCCAGCAGCCGGACAGGGGGCAGCGAAAAACTGTTTTTT. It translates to CASSRTGGSEKLFF. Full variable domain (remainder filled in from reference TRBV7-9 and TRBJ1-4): DTGVSQNPRHKITKRGQNVTFRCDPISEHNRLYWYRQTLGQGPEFLTYFQNEAQLEKSRLLSDRFSAERPKGSFSTLEIQRTEQGDSAMYLCASSRTGGSEKLFFGSGTQLSVL.

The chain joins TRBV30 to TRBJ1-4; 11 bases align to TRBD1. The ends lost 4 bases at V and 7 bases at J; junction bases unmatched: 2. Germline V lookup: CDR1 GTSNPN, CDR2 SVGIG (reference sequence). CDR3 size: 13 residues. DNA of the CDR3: TGTGCCTGGATGGACAGGGGGCCTGAAAAACTGTTTTTT. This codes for CAWMDRGPEKLFF.

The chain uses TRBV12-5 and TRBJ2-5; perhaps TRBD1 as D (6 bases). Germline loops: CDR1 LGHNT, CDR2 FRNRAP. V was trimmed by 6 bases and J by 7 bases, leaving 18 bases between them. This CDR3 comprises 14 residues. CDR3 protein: CASGPSLGAGTQYF. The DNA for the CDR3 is TGTGCTAGTGGACCTTCCTTGGGGGCGGGGACCCAGTACTTC.

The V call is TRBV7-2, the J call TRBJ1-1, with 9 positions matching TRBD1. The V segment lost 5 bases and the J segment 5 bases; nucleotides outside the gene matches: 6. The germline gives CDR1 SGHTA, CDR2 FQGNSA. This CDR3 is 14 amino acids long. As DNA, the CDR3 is TGTGCCAGCAGCATTACAGGGGGCGGGACTGAAGCTTTCTTT. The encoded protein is CASSITGGGTEAFF.

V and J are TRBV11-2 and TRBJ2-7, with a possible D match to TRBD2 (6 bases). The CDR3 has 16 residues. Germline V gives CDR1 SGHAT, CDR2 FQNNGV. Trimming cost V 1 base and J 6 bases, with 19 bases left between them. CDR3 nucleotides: TGTGCCAGCAGCTTAGTTCTGGGCGGGACTCTAGTCGAGCAGTACTTC. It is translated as CASSLVLGGTLVEQYF.

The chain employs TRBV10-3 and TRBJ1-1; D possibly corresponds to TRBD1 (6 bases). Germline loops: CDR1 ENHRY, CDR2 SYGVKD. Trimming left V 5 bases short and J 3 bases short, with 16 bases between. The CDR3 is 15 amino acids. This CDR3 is CAISNRELWDTEAFF. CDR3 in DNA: TGTGCCATCAGTAACAGGGAATTGTGGGACACTGAAGCTTTCTTT.

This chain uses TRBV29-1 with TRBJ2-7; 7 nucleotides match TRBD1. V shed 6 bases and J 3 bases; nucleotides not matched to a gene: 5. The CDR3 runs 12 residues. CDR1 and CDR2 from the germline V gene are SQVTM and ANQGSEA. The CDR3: CSVDSGGYEQYF. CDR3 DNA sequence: TGCAGCGTAGACTCAGGGGGCTACGAGCAGTACTTC.

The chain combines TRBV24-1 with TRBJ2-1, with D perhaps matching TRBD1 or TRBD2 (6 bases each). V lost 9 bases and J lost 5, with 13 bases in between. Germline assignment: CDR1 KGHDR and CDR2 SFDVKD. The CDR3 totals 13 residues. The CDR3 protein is CATGGGINNEQFF. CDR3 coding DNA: TGTGCCACCGGGGGCGGGATTAACAATGAGCAGTTCTTC.

The CDR3 bases are TGTGCCAGCAGCCTAGTGGGACTAGCGGGGACAGATACGCAGTATTTT. This translates into CASSLVGLAGTDTQYF. This chain uses TRBV3-1 (or the pseudogene TRBV3-2) with TRBJ2-3; 13 bases map to TRBD2. V lost 4 bases to trimming and J lost 3 bases; unmatched junction nucleotides: 4. This CDR3 spans 16 amino acids. Germline CDR1 LGHDT, CDR2 YNNKEL (reference sequence).

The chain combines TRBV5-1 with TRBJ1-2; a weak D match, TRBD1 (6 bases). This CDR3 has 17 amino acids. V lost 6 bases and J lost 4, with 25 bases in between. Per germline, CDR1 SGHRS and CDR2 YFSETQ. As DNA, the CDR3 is TGCGCCAGCAACCGGGGGGCAGCCGATTTCCTTTCCTATGGCTACACCTTC. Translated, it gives CASNRGAADFLSYGYTF.

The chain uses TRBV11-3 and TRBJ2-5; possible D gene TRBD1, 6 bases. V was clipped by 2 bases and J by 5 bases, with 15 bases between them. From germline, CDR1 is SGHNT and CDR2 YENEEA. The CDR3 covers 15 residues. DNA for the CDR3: TGTGCCAGCAGCTTATGGGGGCAAGGCCAGGAGACCCAGTACTTC. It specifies CASSLWGQGQETQYF.

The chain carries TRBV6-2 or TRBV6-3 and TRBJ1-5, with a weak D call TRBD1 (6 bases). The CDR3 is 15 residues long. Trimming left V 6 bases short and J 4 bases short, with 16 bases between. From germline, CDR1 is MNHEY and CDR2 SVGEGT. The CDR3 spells CASSFGQQLNQPQHF. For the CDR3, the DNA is TGTGCCAGCAGCTTCGGACAGCAGCTGAATCAGCCCCAGCATTTT.

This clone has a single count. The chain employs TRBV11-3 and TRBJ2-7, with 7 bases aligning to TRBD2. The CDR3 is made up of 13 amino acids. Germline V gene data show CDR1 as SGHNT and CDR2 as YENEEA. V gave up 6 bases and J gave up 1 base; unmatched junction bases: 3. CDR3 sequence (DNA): TGTGCCAGCAGTCCTAGCGGTTCCTACGAGCAGTACTTC. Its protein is CASSPSGSYEQYF.